These 28 T cell receptor beta chains share one sample of origin, sequenced in a study of beta chain features in type 1 diabetes. Of the isolated RNA, all was reverse transcribed, and so the sequenced material was expressed TCRB transcripts. The data were produced by immunoSEQ multiplex PCR, yet TCRdb's version contains in-frame clones alone and is incomplete. The sample includes more than 300,000 clones, 8% of them seen just once. Sequencing input: central memory CD4+ T cells from blood. Receptor source: a woman aged 18-29 years in good health.

Concerning this clone itself: This CDR3 fails to terminate in the conserved phenylalanine or tryptophan, so it likely reflects a read error. CDR3 protein: CASRTNSGYEQYL. For the CDR3, the DNA is TGTGCCAGCAGAACCAATAGCGGCTACGAGCAGTACCTC. This sequence joins TRBV7-2 and TRBJ2-7, with D tentatively TRBD2 (6 bases). Trimming removed 6 bases at V and 3 bases at J, with 12 bases between. Germline CDR1 reads SGHTA; CDR2 reads FQGNSA. There are 13 residues in the CDR3.

This clone came up a few times. The gene calls are TRBV2 and TRBJ1-1; no clear D. This CDR3 region has 11 residues. Germline CDR1 SNHLY, CDR2 FYNNEI. V lost 6 bases and J lost 7, with 9 bases in between. The CDR3 protein is CASRGVYEAFF. CDR3 DNA sequence: TGTGCCAGCAGAGGTGTTTATGAAGCTTTCTTT.

V and J are TRBV19 and TRBJ1-1; tentative D call: TRBD1 (5 bases). This CDR3 contains 14 residues. Between the trimmed V and J ends, which lost 2 bases and 4 bases, there was a span of 11 bases. The germline V gene encodes CDR1 LNHDA and CDR2 SQIVND (reference sequence). Here the CDR3 DNA reads TGTGCCAGTAGTATATACCAGGGCACCACTGAAGCTTTCTTT. This codes for CASSIYQGTTEAFF. Full variable domain (remainder filled in from reference TRBV19 and TRBJ1-1): DGGITQSPKYLFRKEGQNVTLSCEQNLNHDAMYWYRQDPGQGLRLIYYSQIVNDFQKGDIAEGYSVSREKKESFPLTVTSAQKNPTAFYLCASSIYQGTTEAFFGQGTRLTVV.

This clone occurred many times. V usage is TRBV7-9 and J usage is TRBJ1-4, with D perhaps matching TRBD1 (5 bases). This CDR3 contains 13 residues. The V and J ends lost 1 base and 13 bases respectively, with 13 bases between them. Germline CDR1 reads SEHNR; CDR2 reads FQNEAQ (reference sequence). The CDR3 nucleotides are TGTGCCAGCAGCTTAGTCATCGGGGGAGGACTGTTTTTT. Translated, it gives CASSLVIGGGLFF.

This clone has only a few counts. This chain connects TRBV18 to TRBJ1-1, with D unclear. The V and J ends lost 4 bases and 6 bases respectively, with 9 bases between them. Germline lookup yields CDR1 KGHSH and CDR2 LQKENI. The CDR3 length is 12 residues. The CDR3 DNA reads TGTGCCAGCTCACAAGTAAAGGCTGAAGCTTTCTTT. Translating it yields CASSQVKAEAFF.

V usage is TRBV7-2 and J usage is TRBJ2-3; D is uncertain. Germline CDR1 reads SGHTA; CDR2 reads FQGNSA. The length of the CDR3 is 15 residues. Trimming left V 4 bases short and J 1 base short, with 12 bases between. The CDR3 DNA sequence: TGTGCCAGCAGCTGGGTGGGTGGGGGCACAGATACGCAGTATTTT. Amino acid sequence: CASSWVGGGTDTQYF.

This clone was seen more than once but under ten times. V gene TRBV6-5 combines with J gene TRBJ2-7; a weak D match, TRBD1 (5 bases). Trimming pared 5 bases from V and 6 bases from J, leaving 14 bases between. The V gene's germline CDR1 is MNHEY and CDR2 SVGAGI. The CDR3 consists of 13 residues. CDR3 protein: CASSPSAGFEQYF. DNA for the CDR3: TGTGCCAGCAGTCCTTCGGCAGGGTTCGAGCAGTACTTC.

As for this clone: The same CDR3 can be traced to other DNA sequences in this sample. This chain uses TRBV6-5 with TRBJ2-7, with unresolved D. This CDR3 comprises 12 residues. The V end was cut by 0 bases, the J end by 3 bases, with 3 bases between. In germline, CDR1 is MNHEY, CDR2 SVGAGI. The CDR3 region is CASSYSSYEQYF. Written as DNA, the CDR3 is TGTGCCAGCAGTTACTCGAGCTACGAGCAGTACTTC.

This clone was counted only a few times. The V gene is TRBV4-1, the J gene TRBJ1-2; tentative D call: TRBD1 (6 bases). V dropped 0 bases and J dropped 3 bases, with 23 bases sitting between them. Germline V gives CDR1 MGHRA, CDR2 YSYEKL. This CDR3 region has 19 residues. This CDR3 is CASSQDESGTSGWDYGYTF. CDR3 nucleotide sequence: TGCGCCAGCAGCCAAGATGAAAGTGGGACATCGGGATGGGACTATGGCTACACCTTC.

This clone appeared a few times. The V call is TRBV27, the J call TRBJ2-7; weak D call: TRBD1 (5 bases). The CDR3 covers 15 residues. Per the germline V gene, CDR1 is MNHEY and CDR2 is SMNVEV (reference sequence). Trimming removed 3 bases from V and 0 bases from J, with 12 bases in between. The CDR3 bases are TGTGCCAGCAGTTTCATAATGACAGCCTCCTACGAGCAGTACTTC. Translating it yields CASSFIMTASYEQYF.

The chain is built from TRBV11-1 and TRBJ1-5, with D uncertain. V was pared by 5 bases and J by 3 bases, with 8 bases between. This CDR3 has 13 amino acids. Germline V CDR1 and CDR2: SGHAT, FQDESV (reference sequence). Written as DNA, the CDR3 is TGTGCCAGCAGCCTAAATGACAATCAGCCCCAGCATTTT. The encoded protein is CASSLNDNQPQHF.

This clone has just a few counts. The rearrangement links TRBV9 to TRBJ2-5; possibly TRBD1 for D (5 bases). CDR1 SGDLS and CDR2 YYNGEE come from the germline V gene. The germline V and J ends were trimmed by 0 bases and 4 bases, with 13 bases remaining between them. The CDR3 is 15 amino acids. CDR3 coding DNA: TGTGCCAGCAGCGTAGAGCAGGGTTGGGGAGAGACCCAGTACTTC. It yields the protein CASSVEQGWGETQYF.

The rearrangement uses TRBV28 and TRBJ2-1, with 11 nucleotides matching TRBD1. The CDR3 totals 19 residues. Trimming at V came to 4 bases and at J to 5 bases, leaving 16 bases not matched to a gene. The germline CDR1 and CDR2 sequences are MDHEN and SYDVKM. This CDR3 is CASSSFGRWGTGGNNEQFF. CDR3 in DNA: TGTGCCAGCAGTTCCTTCGGGCGGTGGGGGACAGGGGGTAACAATGAGCAGTTCTTC.

This clone has only a few counts. V and J are TRBV25-1 and TRBJ2-1, with 12 bases that match TRBD2. The V gene's germline CDR1 is MGHDK and CDR2 SYGVNS. The CDR3 runs 13 residues. The V gene end was trimmed by 6 bases and the J gene end by 6 bases; junction bases not matched to a gene: 0. The CDR3 spells CASRLAGGNEQFF. The CDR3 DNA reads TGTGCCAGCAGACTAGCGGGAGGCAATGAGCAGTTCTTC.

This clone was recorded a few times. The rearrangement joins TRBV27 to TRBJ2-7; a possible D gene is TRBD1 (5 bases). Germline V gives CDR1 MNHEY, CDR2 SMNVEV (reference sequence). There are 14 residues in the CDR3. The germline V and J ends were trimmed by 2 bases and 2 bases, with 10 bases remaining between them. The CDR3 sequence is CASSLPPGTYEQYF. Written as DNA, the CDR3 is TGTGCCAGCAGTTTACCGCCAGGGACCTACGAGCAGTACTTC.

This chain links TRBV7-2 with TRBJ2-7; D is tentatively TRBD1 or TRBD2 (5 bases each). The germline gives CDR1 SGHTA, CDR2 FQGNSA. This CDR3 has 13 amino acids. Trimming took off 7 bases at V and 5 bases at J, with 15 bases between the two ends. DNA of the CDR3: TGTGCCAGCAAACGGGGCCTGGGAGACGAGCAGTACTTC. This codes for CASKRGLGDEQYF.

Many counts were recorded for this clone. Other DNA variants within this sample encode the same CDR3. V and J are TRBV7-2 and TRBJ1-3; D not resolved. Germline V lookup: CDR1 SGHTA, CDR2 FQGNSA. The V end lost 0 bases, the J end lost 0 bases, and 6 bases lay between the germline ends. This CDR3 is 15 amino acids long. CDR3 loop: CASSLATRSGNTIYF. In DNA form, the CDR3 reads TGTGCCAGCAGCTTAGCGACGCGCTCTGGAAACACCATATATTTT.

The chain couples TRBV29-1 to TRBJ1-2; D uncertain. CDR1 and CDR2 from the germline V gene are SQVTM and ANQGSEA. The CDR3 is made up of 15 amino acids. Trimming removed 3 bases from V and 2 bases from J, with 16 bases in between. CDR3 sequence: CSVDHTPDINYGYTF. The DNA for the CDR3 is TGCAGCGTTGATCATACCCCCGATATAAACTATGGCTACACCTTC.

This clone was detected only a few times. This chain joins TRBV9 and TRBJ2-2; D remains unclear. Trimming took off 2 bases at V and 3 bases at J, with 14 bases between the two ends. Germline CDR1 SGDLS, CDR2 YYNGEE. The CDR3 is made up of 16 amino acids. CDR3 amino acids: CASSVWAVVDTGELFF. In DNA form, the CDR3 reads TGTGCCAGCAGCGTCTGGGCGGTTGTGGACACCGGGGAGCTGTTTTTT.

This clone was recorded many times. The V and J genes are TRBV9 and TRBJ2-3; tentatively, D is TRBD1 (6 bases). The ends were cut back, 1 base at V and 2 bases at J, with 11 bases in the middle. CDR1 and CDR2 from the germline V gene are SGDLS and YYNGEE. This CDR3 has 15 amino acids. The CDR3, as DNA: TGTGCCAGCAGCGTACAAACAGGGCCCACAGATACGCAGTATTTT. Translated: CASSVQTGPTDTQYF.

The chain recombines TRBV7-9 with TRBJ2-1; a possible D gene is TRBD2 (6 bases). The CDR3 extends over 15 amino acids. Trimming removed 2 bases at V and 6 bases at J, with 14 bases between. Germline CDR1 reads SEHNR; CDR2 reads FQNEAQ (reference sequence). The CDR3 here is CASSLLASASNEQFF. The CDR3 DNA is TGTGCCAGCAGCTTATTGGCTAGCGCGAGCAATGAGCAGTTCTTC.

In its sample, this clone was seen a few times. The chain links TRBV5-1 to TRBJ2-1; 11 positions agree with TRBD1. This CDR3 has 15 amino acids. The V and J ends lost 4 bases and 7 bases, in that order; junction bases with no gene match: 7. From germline, CDR1 is SGHRS and CDR2 YFSETQ. The CDR3 DNA sequence: TGCGCCAGCAGCGCTGGGACAGGGGGAGGAAATGAGCAGTTCTTC. Amino acids: CASSAGTGGGNEQFF.

This clone was detected a few times. The chain carries TRBV18 and TRBJ2-3, with 7 bases lining up with TRBD1. Germline-derived CDR1 and CDR2 are KGHSH and LQKENI. The CDR3 is 14 residues long. The ends lost 4 bases at V and 4 bases at J; junction bases unmatched: 5. The CDR3 reads CASSRDRASDTQYF. CDR3 bases: TGTGCCAGCTCACGGGACAGAGCCTCAGATACGCAGTATTTT.

This clone was found a few times. J is TRBJ2-6 and V is TRBV5-4; a possible D gene is TRBD1 (5 bases). Germline assignment: CDR1 SGHNT and CDR2 YYREEE (reference sequence). This CDR3 spans 17 amino acids. The germline V and J ends were trimmed by 4 bases and 1 base, with 15 bases remaining between them. CDR3 DNA sequence: TGTGCCAGCAGCCTAGGGTGGCAGGGTTCTGGGGCCAACGTCCTGACTTTC. It translates to CASSLGWQGSGANVLTF. Variable domain in full (rest from reference TRBV5-4 and TRBJ2-6): ETGVTQSPTHLIKTRGQQVTLRCSSQSGHNTVSWYQQALGQGPQFIFQYYREEENGRGNFPPRFSGLQFPNYSSELNVNALELDDSALYLCASSLGWQGSGANVLTFGAGSRLTVL.

This clone was observed a handful of times. The same CDR3 is also encoded by other DNA sequences in this sample. The chain joins TRBV7-9 to TRBJ1-3; tentatively, D is TRBD1 (6 bases). The V gene lost 1 base and the J gene lost 0 bases, with 7 bases spanning the gap. Germline-derived CDR1 and CDR2 are SEHNR and FQNEAQ (reference sequence). CDR3 length equals 15 residues. The DNA of the CDR3 is TGTGCCAGCAGCTTAGTCAGGGGCTCTGGAAACACCATATATTTT. Translation: CASSLVRGSGNTIYF.

This clone showed up just a few times. The chain is built from TRBV5-1 and TRBJ2-7, with D maybe TRBD2 (5 bases). CDR1 is SGHRS, CDR2 YFSETQ, per germline. This CDR3 region has 13 residues. V was clipped by 4 bases and J by 5 bases, with 13 bases between them. Here the CDR3 reads CASSRTPEDEQYF. The CDR3 DNA reads TGCGCCAGCAGCCGAACTCCGGAGGACGAGCAGTACTTC.

This clone came up many times. The chain couples TRBV5-4 to TRBJ2-4; D remains unclear. The CDR3 covers 15 residues. Looked up from germline, CDR1 is SGHNT and CDR2 is YYREEE (reference sequence). V dropped 5 bases and J dropped 6 bases, with 18 bases sitting between them. The CDR3 nucleotides are TGTGCCAGCAGGCAAGACACCATGTCGGGAAACATTCAGTACTTC. The encoded protein is CASRQDTMSGNIQYF.

This clone was picked up a small number of times. V usage is TRBV5-4 and J usage is TRBJ2-1, with 10 bases that match TRBD2. CDR1 SGHNT and CDR2 YYREEE come from the germline V gene (reference sequence). CDR3 size: 14 residues. V dropped 0 bases and J dropped 8; count of bases not matched to a gene: 2. The CDR3 protein is CASSLVSGRDEQFF. The CDR3 region has the DNA TGTGCCAGCAGCTTGGTGAGCGGGAGGGATGAGCAGTTCTTC. The full variable domain, in which reference TRBV5-4 and TRBJ2-1 provide the parts outside the CDR3, is ETGVTQSPTHLIKTRGQQVTLRCSSQSGHNTVSWYQQALGQGPQFIFQYYREEENGRGNFPPRFSGLQFPNYSSELNVNALELDDSALYLCASSLVSGRDEQFFGPGTRLTVL.